The 27 T cell receptor beta chains presented below share a single source sample, sequenced in a study of blood T cells in healthy people across ages. Sample-barcoded 5' priming and a J-beta primer mix drove a second PCR of 7 to 11 cycles. TCRdb re-analysed the 5' RACE reads in MiXCR, keeping a single row per CDR3 protein. Among about 1,500,000 distinct CDR3 sequences, approximately 30% were seen once, and the ten largest hold about 7.7%. Sequencing used blood. These receptors all come from a woman younger than 45 in good health.

This clonotype was seen only a few times. The chain employs TRBV6-2 or TRBV6-3 and TRBJ2-1; perhaps D is TRBD1 or TRBD2 (5 bases each). Per the germline V gene, CDR1 is MNHEY and CDR2 is SVGEGT. This CDR3 comprises 15 residues. V was cut by 2 bases and J by 10 bases, with 18 bases left in between. The CDR3 bases are TGTGCCAGCAGTTACCCCCAGCCGACCAGGGAGGAGCAGTTCTTC. Amino acids: CASSYPQPTREEQFF.

The sample holds a few counts of this clonotype. The chain couples TRBV27 to TRBJ1-2; a possible D gene is TRBD1 (6 bases). CDR1 and CDR2 (germline): MNHEY, SMNVEV (reference sequence). CDR3 size: 14 residues. V shed 6 bases and J shed 4 bases, with 15 bases lying between them. In nucleotides, the CDR3 is TGTGCCAGCAGCGATCATACAGGGTCCTATGGCTACACCTTC. Protein product: CASSDHTGSYGYTF.

In its sample, this clonotype was seen a few times. This chain connects TRBV9 to TRBJ2-5, with TRBD2 matching 8 bases. Germline CDR1 is SGDLS and CDR2 is YYNGEE. Unmatched junction bases numbered 13, after V lost 2 bases and J lost 4 bases. The CDR3 contains 17 residues. CDR3 DNA: TGTGCCAGCAGCGTGGACGGGGCTAGCGGGCTCCGAGAGACCCAGTACTTC. Amino acid sequence: CASSVDGASGLRETQYF.

This clonotype was detected ten times or more. V usage is TRBV18 and J usage is TRBJ2-7; a possible D gene is TRBD2 (6 bases). The CDR3 has 15 residues. Germline assignment: CDR1 KGHSH and CDR2 LQKENI. V lost 8 bases and J lost 2, with 19 bases in between. CDR3 in DNA: TGTGCCAGCAGCCCAGGGACCGGGGGAACCTACGAGCAGTACTTC. Its translation is CASSPGTGGTYEQYF.

This clonotype was seen many times. The chain combines TRBV5-1 with TRBJ2-7; D is possibly TRBD2 (5 bases). The length of the CDR3 is 12 residues. CDR1 and CDR2 (germline): SGHRS, YFSETQ. Trimming removed 4 bases from V and 7 bases from J, with 12 bases in between. CDR3 loop: CASSLDWREQYF. The CDR3 region has the DNA TGCGCCAGCAGCCTAGACTGGAGGGAGCAGTACTTC. Looking up the rest from reference TRBV5-1 and TRBJ2-7 gives the full variable domain: KAGVTQTPRYLIKTRGQQVTLSCSPISGHRSVSWYQQTPGQGLQFLFEYFSETQRNKGNFPGRFSGRQFSNSRSEMNVSTLELGDSALYLCASSLDWREQYFGPGTRLTVT.

This clonotype was picked up one time. The V and J genes are TRBV7-3 and TRBJ2-1; a weak D match, TRBD2 (5 bases). There are 15 residues in the CDR3. Trimming pared 6 bases from V and 4 bases from J, leaving 16 bases between. Germline values: CDR1 SGHTA, CDR2 FQGTGA. CDR3 DNA sequence: TGTGCCAGCAGTCCCCGACTAACGGCTTACAATGAGCAGTTCTTC. It encodes CASSPRLTAYNEQFF.

This chain joins TRBV12-3 or TRBV12-4 and TRBJ2-1, with a tentative D call TRBD1 (6 bases). This CDR3 has 14 residues. With 7 bases removed from V and 5 bases from J, the gap between germline ends came to 15 bases. This chain's CDR3 is CASTPSRDNNEQFF. The CDR3, as DNA: TGTGCCAGCACCCCCAGCAGGGACAACAATGAGCAGTTCTTC.

In its sample, this clonotype was seen many times. This sequence joins TRBV7-2 and TRBJ2-7; 8 nucleotides match TRBD2. V lost 1 base and J lost 0; bases outside the gene matches: 2. The germline CDR1 and CDR2 sequences are SGHTA and FQGNSA. This CDR3 is built from 15 residues. DNA of the CDR3: TGTGCCAGCAGCTTAGAACTAGCGGCCTCCTACGAGCAGTACTTC. Translating it yields CASSLELAASYEQYF. The entire variable domain, with the rest obtained from reference TRBV7-2 and TRBJ2-7, is as follows: GAGVSQSPSNKVTEKGKDVELRCDPISGHTALYWYRQSLGQGLEFLIYFQGNSAPDKSGLPSDRFSAERTGGSVSTLTIQRTQQEDSAVYLCASSLELAASYEQYFGPGTRLTVT.

This chain links TRBV25-1 with TRBJ2-7; D might be TRBD2 (5 bases). V lost 6 bases to trimming and J lost 2 bases, with 14 bases between them. The CDR3 has 14 amino acids. CDR1 MGHDK and CDR2 SYGVNS come from the germline V gene. Written as DNA, the CDR3 is TGTGCCAGCAGGGACCCCAGCGGAGCCTACGAGCAGTACTTC. Its translation is CASRDPSGAYEQYF.

This clonotype was seen only a few times. The CDR3 DNA reads as TGCGCCAGCAGCTTGGGGACTGGTCTAAACACAGATACGCAGTATTTT. Its translation is CASSLGTGLNTDTQYF. The chain combines TRBV5-1 with TRBJ2-3; possibly TRBD2 for D (5 bases). Germline CDR1 SGHRS, CDR2 YFSETQ. V lost 0 bases and J lost 2, with 13 bases in between. CDR3 size: 16 residues.

Written as DNA, the CDR3 is TGTGCCAGCAGTATGAGACAGGGGTCACGATACGAGCAGTACTTC. Protein: CASSMRQGSRYEQYF. J is TRBJ2-5 and V is TRBV2; TRBD1 agrees at 8 bases. The DNA end is a closer match to TRBJ2-7, so the J assignment may be wrong. This CDR3 has 15 amino acids. Per the germline V gene, CDR1 is SNHLY and CDR2 is FYNNEI.

This clonotype was seen only a few times. This rearrangement joins TRBV28 to TRBJ2-5; 7 positions match TRBD2. J was trimmed by 4 bases and V by 2 bases; bases with no gene match: 4. Looked up from germline, CDR1 is MDHEN and CDR2 is SYDVKM. This CDR3 comprises 14 residues. The CDR3 region is CASSLKGGGETQYF. CDR3 DNA sequence: TGTGCCAGCAGTTTAAAAGGCGGGGGAGAGACCCAGTACTTC.

In regard to this clonotype: One base away lies a much larger clone, so this may be a sequencing read error. The chain has TRBV20-1 and TRBJ2-5; 9 bases fit TRBD2. The J segment lost 2 bases and the V segment lost 5 bases, leaving 12 bases of the junction unmatched. The CDR3 spans 16 residues. The germline V gene encodes CDR1 DFQATT and CDR2 SNEGSKA (reference sequence). This CDR3 reads CSAHATLTSGQETQYF. CDR3 coding DNA: TGCAGTGCTCACGCCACCTTGACTAGCGGACAAGAGACCCAGTACTTC.

The rearrangement links TRBV29-1 to TRBJ1-2; 9 bases match TRBD1. After removal of 6 bases from V and 8 bases from J, the junction contained 4 bases not matched to a gene. The CDR3 totals 11 residues. CDR1 and CDR2 (germline): SQVTM, ANQGSEA. CDR3 loop: CSVLTGGGYTF. CDR3 nucleotide sequence: TGCAGCGTACTGACAGGGGGAGGCTACACCTTC.

This clonotype was seen at least ten times. The genes are TRBV9 and TRBJ2-3, with a tentative D call TRBD1 (6 bases). This CDR3 has 16 amino acids. Trimming removed 4 bases from V and 2 bases from J, with 17 bases in between. The germline V gene has CDR1 SGDLS and CDR2 YYNGEE. DNA of the CDR3: TGTGCCAGCAGCCCAGGACAGCTCAAAGCCACAGATACGCAGTATTTT. It codes for CASSPGQLKATDTQYF.

In this sample, this clonotype turned up a few times. The chain is built from TRBV18 and TRBJ2-1, with D perhaps TRBD2 (5 bases). Trimming took 0 bases from V and 5 from J, leaving 17 bases between them. Per the germline V gene, CDR1 is KGHSH and CDR2 is LQKENI. This CDR3 is 17 amino acids long. The CDR3 loop reads CASSPPGSRAINNEQFF. The CDR3 nucleotides read TGTGCCAGCTCACCACCGGGGTCGCGGGCGATCAACAATGAGCAGTTCTTC.

Here the CDR3 reads CASSQVFRGTFFGANVLTF. CDR3 nucleotide sequence: TGTGCCAGCAGCCAAGTGTTCCGGGGGACCTTCTTCGGGGCCAACGTCCTGACTTTC. The rearrangement joins TRBV4-2 to TRBJ2-6; D may be TRBD2 (6 bases). Trimming removed 1 base from V and 4 bases from J, with 20 bases in between. The CDR3 has 19 residues. Per germline, CDR1 LGHNA and CDR2 YNFKEQ.

This clonotype occurred a few times. The chain couples TRBV2 to TRBJ2-5; D is undetermined. Trimming stripped 4 bases from V and 1 base from J, with 10 bases between. This CDR3 is built from 14 residues. Germline assignment: CDR1 SNHLY and CDR2 FYNNEI. CDR3 sequence: CASSAGPSQETQYF. CDR3 DNA: TGTGCCAGCAGTGCCGGGCCGTCCCAAGAGACCCAGTACTTC. The complete variable domain, with remaining parts taken from reference TRBV2 and TRBJ2-5, reads EPEVTQTPSHQVTQMGQEVILRCVPISNHLYFYWYRQILGQKVEFLVSFYNNEISEKSEIFDDQFSVERPDGSNFTLKIRSTKLEDSAMYFCASSAGPSQETQYFGPGTRLLVL.

The V and J genes are TRBV12-3 or TRBV12-4 and TRBJ2-1, with D perhaps TRBD2 (6 bases). V dropped 4 bases and J dropped 10 bases, with 20 bases sitting between them. This CDR3 region has 15 residues. CDR3 loop: CASSSWGTYSYEQFF. CDR3 coding DNA: TGTGCCAGCAGTTCGTGGGGGACTTACTCCTACGAGCAGTTCTTC.

The V and J genes are TRBV20-1 and TRBJ2-3, with TRBD2 matching over 7 bases. Germline CDR1 reads DFQATT; CDR2 reads SNEGSKA (reference sequence). The J segment lost 0 bases and the V segment lost 6 bases, leaving 6 bases of the junction unmatched. This CDR3 spans 14 amino acids. The CDR3 here is CSAVAGSSTDTQYF. The CDR3 nucleotides read TGCAGTGCCGTAGCGGGTTCTAGCACAGATACGCAGTATTTT.

In this sample, this clonotype turned up many times. V is TRBV7-2 and J is TRBJ2-4; TRBD2 is a possible D gene (6 bases). Germline V lookup: CDR1 SGHTA, CDR2 FQGNSA. The CDR3 extends over 13 amino acids. With 3 bases removed from V and 13 bases from J, the gap between germline ends came to 16 bases. CDR3 in amino acids: CASSLNSPRGQYF. CDR3 DNA sequence: TGTGCCAGCAGCTTGAATAGTCCACGGGGGCAGTACTTC.

This clonotype was observed at least ten times. The chain uses TRBV5-1 and TRBJ2-7; possible D gene TRBD2, 6 bases. The V and J ends lost 0 bases and 6 bases respectively, with 13 bases between them. The CDR3 is 14 amino acids. Germline CDR1 SGHRS, CDR2 YFSETQ. CDR3 in amino acids: CASSLAGGVGEQYF. CDR3 in DNA: TGCGCCAGCAGCTTGGCCGGAGGGGTCGGCGAGCAGTACTTC.

The chain carries TRBV6-5 and TRBJ1-4; D call uncertain. Germline V gene lookup returns CDR1 MNHEY and CDR2 SVGAGI. The CDR3 extends over 16 amino acids. V was cut by 0 bases and J by 5 bases, with 13 bases left in between. CDR3 nucleotide sequence: TGTGCCAGCAGTTACTCTTCCTCTTATCAAAATGAAAAACTGTTTTTT. Amino acids: CASSYSSSYQNEKLFF.

The chain recombines TRBV27 with TRBJ2-4; D not certain. The J call is doubtful: the DNA matches TRBJ2-7 better. CDR1 is MNHEY and CDR2 is SMNVEV in the germline V gene (reference sequence). CDR3 length: 13 residues. The CDR3 nucleotides read TGTGCCAGCAGTTTCAGTACCCCAGGCGAGCAGTACTTC. This encodes CASSFSTPGEQYF.

This clonotype was counted many times. This sequence joins TRBV25-1 and TRBJ2-7; no definite D call. This CDR3 is 13 amino acids long. V shed 4 bases and J shed 0 bases, with 7 bases lying between them. Germline lookup yields CDR1 MGHDK and CDR2 SYGVNS. The DNA of the CDR3 is TGTGCCAGCAGTGGGGAACGCTCCTACGAGCAGTACTTC. Its translation: CASSGERSYEQYF.

CDR3 sequence reads: CAISDLAGHNEQFF. CDR3 bases: TGTGCCATCAGTGACCTAGCGGGACACAATGAGCAGTTCTTC. The gene calls are TRBV10-3 and TRBJ2-1; 9 bases match TRBD2. After removal of 3 bases from V and 5 bases from J, the junction contained 2 bases not matched to a gene. The CDR3 sequence is 14 residues long. Germline V gene data show CDR1 as ENHRY and CDR2 as SYGVKD.

In its sample, this clonotype was seen many times. The gene calls are TRBV4-1 and TRBJ1-1, with a weak D call TRBD1 (5 bases). Germline V CDR1 and CDR2: MGHRA, YSYEKL. This CDR3 contains 15 residues. V shed 5 bases and J shed 4 bases, with 17 bases lying between them. For the CDR3, the DNA is TGCGCCAGCAGCAGCCATGGGGGAGGTGGCACTGAAGCTTTCTTT. This translates into CASSSHGGGGTEAFF.